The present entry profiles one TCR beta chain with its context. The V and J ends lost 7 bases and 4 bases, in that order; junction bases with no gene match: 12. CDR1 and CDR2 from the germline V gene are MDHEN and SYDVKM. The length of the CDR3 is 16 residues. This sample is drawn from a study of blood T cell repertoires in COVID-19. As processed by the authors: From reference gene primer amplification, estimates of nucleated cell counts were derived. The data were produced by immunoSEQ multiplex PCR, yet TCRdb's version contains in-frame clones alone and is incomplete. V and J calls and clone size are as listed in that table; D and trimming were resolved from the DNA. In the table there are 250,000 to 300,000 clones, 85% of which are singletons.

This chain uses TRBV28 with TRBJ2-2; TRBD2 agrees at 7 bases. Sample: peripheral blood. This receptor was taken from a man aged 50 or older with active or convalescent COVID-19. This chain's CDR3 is CASKTSALLGTGELFF. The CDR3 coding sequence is TGTGCCAGCAAAACTAGCGCCCTTTTGGGCACCGGGGAGCTGTTTTTT.